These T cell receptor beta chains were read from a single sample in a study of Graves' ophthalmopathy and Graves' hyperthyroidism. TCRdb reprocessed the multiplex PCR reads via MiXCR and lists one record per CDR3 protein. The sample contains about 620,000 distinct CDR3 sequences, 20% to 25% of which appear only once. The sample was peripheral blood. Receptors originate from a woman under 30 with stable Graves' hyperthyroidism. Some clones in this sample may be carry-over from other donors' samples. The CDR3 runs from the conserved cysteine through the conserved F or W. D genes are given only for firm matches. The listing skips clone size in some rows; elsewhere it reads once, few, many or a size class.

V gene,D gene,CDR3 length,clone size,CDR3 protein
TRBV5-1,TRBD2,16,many,CASRRTSGRTTGELFF
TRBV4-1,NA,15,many,CASSLSGGVNQPQHF
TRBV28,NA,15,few,CASSLIRVGGETQYF
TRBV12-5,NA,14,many,CASGQLRNTGELFF
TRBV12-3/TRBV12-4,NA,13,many,CASREQGWIEQYF
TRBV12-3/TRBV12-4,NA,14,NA,CASSPGQSLYGYTF
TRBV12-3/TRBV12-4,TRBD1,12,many,CATTRDRDEAFF
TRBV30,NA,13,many,CAWSSRADYGYTF
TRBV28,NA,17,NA,CASSFEEDRGLGETQYF
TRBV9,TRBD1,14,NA,CASSSTGTGPEAFF
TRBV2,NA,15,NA,CASSGPGPTPETQYF
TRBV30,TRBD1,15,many,CAWRGQGAPSTEAFF
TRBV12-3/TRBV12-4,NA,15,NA,CASSYGRGWAYEQYF
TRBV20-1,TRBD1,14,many,CSARTGAANTEAFF
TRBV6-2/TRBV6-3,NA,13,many,CASSSVRKETQYF
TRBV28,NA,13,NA,CASSLTRSYEQYF
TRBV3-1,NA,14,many,CASSQVGMNTEAFF
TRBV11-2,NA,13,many,CASSSRPRETQYF
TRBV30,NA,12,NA,CTWSGGGTEAFF
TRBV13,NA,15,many,CASSSRDVSNYGYTF
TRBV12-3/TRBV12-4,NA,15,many,CASSFWGNSGNTIYF
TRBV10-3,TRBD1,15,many,CAISRGSAGANVLTF